This T cell receptor (beta chain) was recovered during a study of T cell responses to AZD1222 COVID-19 vaccine. The study's findings and limits: Donor demographics were predominantly white British with a female majority; clonal diversity may be underestimated.

Measured with immunoSEQ multiplex PCR; TCRdb has only the in-frame clones, and not every one. The data hold about 150,000 clones, with 80% to 95% observed a single time. Trimming took 0 bases from V and 4 from J, leaving 13 bases between them. Germline-derived CDR1 and CDR2 are GTSNPN and SVGIG (reference sequence). CDR3 length: 14 amino acids. About this clone: What it binds is not known.

Sequenced here: peripheral blood, sampled 28 days after the second AZD1222 dose. This TCR came from an adult who received the AZD1222 COVID-19 vaccine. V gene TRBV30 combines with J gene TRBJ2-7; maybe TRBD2 (6 bases). CDR3 sequence (DNA): TGTGCCTGGAGTGTACGCGGGGTCTCGTACGAGCAGTACTTC. Protein product: CAWSVRGVSYEQYF.